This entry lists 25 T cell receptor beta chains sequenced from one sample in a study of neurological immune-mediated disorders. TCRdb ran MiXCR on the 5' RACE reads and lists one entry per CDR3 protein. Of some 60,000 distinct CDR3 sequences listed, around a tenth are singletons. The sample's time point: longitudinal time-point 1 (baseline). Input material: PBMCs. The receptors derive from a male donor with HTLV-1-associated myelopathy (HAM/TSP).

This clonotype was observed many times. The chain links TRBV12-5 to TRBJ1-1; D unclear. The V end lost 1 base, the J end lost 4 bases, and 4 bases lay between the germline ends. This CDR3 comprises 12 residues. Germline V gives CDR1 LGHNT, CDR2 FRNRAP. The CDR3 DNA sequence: TGTGCTAGTGGTTTGGGGGTCACTGAAGCTTTCTTT. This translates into CASGLGVTEAFF.

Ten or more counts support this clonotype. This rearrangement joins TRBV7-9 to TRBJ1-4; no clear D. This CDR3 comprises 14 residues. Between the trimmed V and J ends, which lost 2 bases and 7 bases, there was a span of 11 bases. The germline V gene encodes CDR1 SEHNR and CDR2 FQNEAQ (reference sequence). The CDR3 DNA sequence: TGTGCCAGCAGCTTATGGGTGGGAGCTGAAAAACTGTTTTTT. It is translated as CASSLWVGAEKLFF.

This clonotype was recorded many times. The CDR3 spells CASRNTGQINSPLHF. In nucleotides, the CDR3 is TGCGCCAGCAGAAACACTGGACAGATTAATTCACCCCTCCACTTT. The rearrangement links TRBV5-1 to TRBJ1-6; D perhaps matches TRBD1 (6 bases). The length of the CDR3 is 15 residues. Germline assignment: CDR1 SGHRS and CDR2 YFSETQ. V lost 5 bases and J 6 bases, leaving 15 bases between the germline ends.

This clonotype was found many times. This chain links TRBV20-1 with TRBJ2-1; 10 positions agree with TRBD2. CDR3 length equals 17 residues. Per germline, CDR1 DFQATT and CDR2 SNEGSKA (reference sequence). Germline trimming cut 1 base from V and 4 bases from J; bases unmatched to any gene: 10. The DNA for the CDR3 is TGCAGTGCTAGAGCCCGCCATAGCGGGGGGACATACAATGAGCAGTTCTTC. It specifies CSARARHSGGTYNEQFF.

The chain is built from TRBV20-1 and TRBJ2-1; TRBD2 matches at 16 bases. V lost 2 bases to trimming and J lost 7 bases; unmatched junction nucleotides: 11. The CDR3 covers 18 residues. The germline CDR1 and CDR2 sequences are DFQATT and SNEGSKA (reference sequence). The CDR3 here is CSARHLGTSGRAGNEQFF. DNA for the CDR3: TGCAGTGCTAGACACCTCGGGACTAGCGGGAGGGCAGGTAATGAGCAGTTCTTC.

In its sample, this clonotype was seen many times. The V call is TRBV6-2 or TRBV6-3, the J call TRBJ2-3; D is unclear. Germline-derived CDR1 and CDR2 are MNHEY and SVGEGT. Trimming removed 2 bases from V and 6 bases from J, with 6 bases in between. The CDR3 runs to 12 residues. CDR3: CASSYKADTQYF. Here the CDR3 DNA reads TGTGCCAGCAGTTACAAAGCGGATACGCAGTATTTT.

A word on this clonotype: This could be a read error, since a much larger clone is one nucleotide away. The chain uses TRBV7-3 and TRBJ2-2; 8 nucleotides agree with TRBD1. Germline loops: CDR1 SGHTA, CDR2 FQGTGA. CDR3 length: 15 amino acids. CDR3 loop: CASSSGQVNTWELFF. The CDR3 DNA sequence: TGTGCCAGCAGCTCGGGACAGGTTAACACCTGGGAGCTGTTTTTT. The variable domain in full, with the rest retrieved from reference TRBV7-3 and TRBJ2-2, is GAGVSQTPSNKVTEKGKYVELRCDPISGHTALYWYRQSLGQGPEFLIYFQGTGAADDSGLPNDRFFAVRPEGSVSTLKIQRTERGDSAVYLCASSSGQVNTWELFFGEGSRLTVL.

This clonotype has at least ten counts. CDR3 protein: CASSPSSAGLSTDTQYF. CDR3 bases: TGTGCCAGTAGTCCTTCCTCTGCGGGACTCAGCACAGATACGCAGTATTTT. This chain links TRBV19 with TRBJ2-3, with D perhaps TRBD2 (6 bases). The CDR3 length is 17 residues. The germline gives CDR1 LNHDA, CDR2 SQIVND (reference sequence). V lost 5 bases and J lost 0, with 18 bases in between.

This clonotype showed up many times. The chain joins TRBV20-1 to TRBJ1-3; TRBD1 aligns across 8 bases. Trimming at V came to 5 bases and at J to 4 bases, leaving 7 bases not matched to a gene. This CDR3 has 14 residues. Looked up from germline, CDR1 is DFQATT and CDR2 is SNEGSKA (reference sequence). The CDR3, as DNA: TGCAGTGCTCGGGACAGGAAAGAAGGAAACACCATATATTTT. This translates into CSARDRKEGNTIYF.

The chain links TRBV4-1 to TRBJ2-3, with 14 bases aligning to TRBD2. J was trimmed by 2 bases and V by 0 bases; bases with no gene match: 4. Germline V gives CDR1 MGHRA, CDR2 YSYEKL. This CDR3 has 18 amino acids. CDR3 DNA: TGCGCCAGCAGCCAAGATTGGACTAGCGGGGGGTACACAGATACGCAGTATTTT. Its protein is CASSQDWTSGGYTDTQYF.

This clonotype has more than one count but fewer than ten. CDR3 DNA sequence: TGTGCCATCACACGCTCCGGCACAGATACGCAGTATTTT. It translates to CAITRSGTDTQYF. The chain combines TRBV10-3 with TRBJ2-3, with D uncertain. This CDR3 contains 13 residues. Germline CDR1 reads ENHRY; CDR2 reads SYGVKD. Trimming removed 7 bases from V and 1 base from J, with 9 bases in between.

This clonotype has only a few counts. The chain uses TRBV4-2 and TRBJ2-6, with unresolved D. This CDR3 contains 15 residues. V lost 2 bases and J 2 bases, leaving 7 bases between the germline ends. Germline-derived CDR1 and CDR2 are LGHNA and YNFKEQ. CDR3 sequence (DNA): TGTGCCAGCAGCCAACAGAACACTGGGGCCAACGTCCTGACTTTC. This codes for CASSQQNTGANVLTF.

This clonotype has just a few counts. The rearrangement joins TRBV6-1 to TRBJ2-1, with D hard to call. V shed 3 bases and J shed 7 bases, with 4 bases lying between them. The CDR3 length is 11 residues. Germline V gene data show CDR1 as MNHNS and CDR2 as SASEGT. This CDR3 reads CASSDFNEQFF. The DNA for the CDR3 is TGTGCCAGCAGTGATTTTAATGAGCAGTTCTTC.

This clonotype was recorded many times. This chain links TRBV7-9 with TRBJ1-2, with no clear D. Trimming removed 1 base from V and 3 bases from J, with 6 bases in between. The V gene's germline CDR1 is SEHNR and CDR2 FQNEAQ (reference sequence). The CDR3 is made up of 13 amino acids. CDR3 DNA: TGTGCCAGCAGCTTAGACAGCGACTATGGCTACACCTTC. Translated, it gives CASSLDSDYGYTF. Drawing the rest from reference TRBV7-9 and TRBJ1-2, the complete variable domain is DTGVSQNPRHKITKRGQNVTFRCDPISEHNRLYWYRQTLGQGPEFLTYFQNEAQLEKSRLLSDRFSAERPKGSFSTLEIQRTEQGDSAMYLCASSLDSDYGYTFGSGTRLTVV.

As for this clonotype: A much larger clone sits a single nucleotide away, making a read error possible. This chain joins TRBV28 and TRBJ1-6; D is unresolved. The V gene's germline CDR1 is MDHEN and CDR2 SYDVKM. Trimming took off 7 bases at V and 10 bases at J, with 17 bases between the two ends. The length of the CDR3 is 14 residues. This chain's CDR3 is CASNPRVLRSPLHF. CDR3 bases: TGTGCCAGCAATCCCCGGGTCCTCCGATCACCCCTCCACTTT.

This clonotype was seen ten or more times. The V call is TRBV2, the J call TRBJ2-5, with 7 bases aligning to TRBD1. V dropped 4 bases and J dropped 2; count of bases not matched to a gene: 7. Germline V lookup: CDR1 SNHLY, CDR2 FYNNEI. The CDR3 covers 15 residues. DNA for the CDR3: TGTGCCAGCAGTGGCTTCGGGACAGAACAAGAGACCCAGTACTTC. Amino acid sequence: CASSGFGTEQETQYF.

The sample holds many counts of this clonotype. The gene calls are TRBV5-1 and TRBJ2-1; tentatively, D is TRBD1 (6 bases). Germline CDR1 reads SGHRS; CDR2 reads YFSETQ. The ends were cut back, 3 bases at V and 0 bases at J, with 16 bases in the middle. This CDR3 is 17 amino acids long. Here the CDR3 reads CASSWVGTLSSYNEQFF. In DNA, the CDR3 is TGCGCCAGCAGCTGGGTAGGGACACTAAGCTCCTACAATGAGCAGTTCTTC.

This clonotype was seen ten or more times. The chain's CDR3 is CASSLKGPSGLAGTYEQYF. CDR3 coding DNA: TGTGCCAGCAGCTTAAAAGGACCATCGGGACTAGCGGGGACCTACGAGCAGTACTTC. This chain joins TRBV7-2 and TRBJ2-7, with 13 bases lining up with TRBD2. Looked up from germline, CDR1 is SGHTA and CDR2 is FQGNSA. Unmatched junction bases numbered 12, after V lost 2 bases and J lost 2 bases. There are 19 residues in the CDR3.

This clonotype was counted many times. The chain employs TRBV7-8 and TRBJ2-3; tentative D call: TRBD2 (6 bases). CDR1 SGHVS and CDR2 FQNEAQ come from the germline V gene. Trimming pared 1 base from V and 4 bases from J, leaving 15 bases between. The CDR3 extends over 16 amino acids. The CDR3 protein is CASSLERAGSADTQYF. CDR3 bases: TGTGCCAGCAGCTTAGAGCGGGCAGGGTCCGCAGATACGCAGTATTTT.

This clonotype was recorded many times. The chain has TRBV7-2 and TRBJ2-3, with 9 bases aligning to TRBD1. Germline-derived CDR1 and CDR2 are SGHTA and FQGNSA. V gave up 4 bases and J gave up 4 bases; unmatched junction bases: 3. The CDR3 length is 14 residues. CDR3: CASSSDRGADTQYF. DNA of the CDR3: TGTGCCAGCAGCTCGGACAGGGGAGCAGATACGCAGTATTTT.

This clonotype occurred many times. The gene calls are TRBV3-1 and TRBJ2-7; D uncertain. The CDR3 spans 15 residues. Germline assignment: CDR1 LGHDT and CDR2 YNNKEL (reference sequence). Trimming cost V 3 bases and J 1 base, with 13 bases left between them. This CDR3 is CASSQGMSASYEQYF. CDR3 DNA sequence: TGTGCCAGCAGCCAGGGGATGTCGGCGTCCTACGAGCAGTACTTC.

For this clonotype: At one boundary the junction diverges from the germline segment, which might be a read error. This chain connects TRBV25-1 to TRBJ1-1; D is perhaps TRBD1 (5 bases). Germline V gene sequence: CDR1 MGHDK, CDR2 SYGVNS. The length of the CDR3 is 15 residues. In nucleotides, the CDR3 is TGTGCCATCAGTGCCCAGACAGTAATGAACACTGAAGCTTTCTTT. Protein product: CAISAQTVMNTEAFF.

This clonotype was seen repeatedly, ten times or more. The CDR3 is CSVRPAGALYGYTF. CDR3 DNA sequence: TGCAGTGTGAGACCCGCGGGCGCCCTTTATGGCTACACCTTC. The chain uses TRBV20-1 and TRBJ1-2; no clear D. The germline V gene encodes CDR1 DFQATT and CDR2 SNEGSKA (reference sequence). Trimming removed 7 bases at V and 5 bases at J, with 20 bases between. This CDR3 region has 14 residues.

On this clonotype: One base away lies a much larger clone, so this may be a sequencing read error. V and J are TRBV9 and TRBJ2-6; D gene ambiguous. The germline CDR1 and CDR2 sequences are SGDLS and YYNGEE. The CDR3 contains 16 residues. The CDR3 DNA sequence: TGTACCAGCAGCGTGAACAGCATCTCTGGGGCCAACGTCCTGACTTTC. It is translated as CTSSVNSISGANVLTF.

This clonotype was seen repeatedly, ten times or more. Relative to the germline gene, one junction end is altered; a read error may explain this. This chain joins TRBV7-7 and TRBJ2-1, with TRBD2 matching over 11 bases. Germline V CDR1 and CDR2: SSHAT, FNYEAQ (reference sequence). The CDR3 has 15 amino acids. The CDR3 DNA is TGTGCTAGCAGCTTAAGGACTAGCGGGTTCGATGAGCAGTTCTTC. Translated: CASSLRTSGFDEQFF.